This TCR beta chain originates from a study of regulatory T cells in long-lasting Graves disease. V shed 0 bases and J shed 1 base, with 9 bases lying between them. Germline assignment: CDR1 DFQATT and CDR2 SNEGSKA (reference sequence). CDR3 length equals 14 residues. Construction of the TCR beta libraries employed iRepertoire HTBI primers in conjunction with Arm-PCR of CDR3 regions. One entry per CDR3 protein, called by TCRdb with MiXCR from the multiplex PCR reads. Among 300,000 to 500,000 distinct CDR3 sequences listed, under 25% were seen once. Time point here: persistent/refractory GD, antithyroid drugs over 5 years with positive TRAb. RNA isolated from PBMCs was used to make the TCR library.

This TCR came from a female donor with Graves disease. The material sequenced was peripheral blood mononuclear cells (PBMCs), taken when the disease was refractory, from a patient treated with antithyroid drugs. V is TRBV20-1 and J is TRBJ1-1; D remains ambiguous. For the CDR3, the DNA is TGCAGTGCTAGAGAAGATCCGTGGAACACTGAAGCTTTCTTT. This translates into CSAREDPWNTEAFF.